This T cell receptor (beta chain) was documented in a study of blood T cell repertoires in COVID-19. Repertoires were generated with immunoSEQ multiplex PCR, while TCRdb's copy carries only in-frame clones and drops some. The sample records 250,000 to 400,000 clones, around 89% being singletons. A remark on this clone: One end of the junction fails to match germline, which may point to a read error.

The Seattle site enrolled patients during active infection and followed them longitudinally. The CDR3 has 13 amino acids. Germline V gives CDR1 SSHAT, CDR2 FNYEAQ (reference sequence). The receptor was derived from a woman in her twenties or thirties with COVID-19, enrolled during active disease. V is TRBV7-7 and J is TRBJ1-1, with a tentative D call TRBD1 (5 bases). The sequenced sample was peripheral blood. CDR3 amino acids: CASSLTENTEAFF. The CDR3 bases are TGTGCTAGCAGTCTGACAGAGAACACTGAAGCTTTCTTT.